The 32 T cell receptor beta chains reported below all come from one sample, sequenced in a study of T cells expressing NK-cell markers. TCRdb reprocessed the 5' RACE reads and reports one entry per CDR3 protein, with no DNA. The sample data list 300,000 to 450,000 distinct CDR3 sequences. Sequenced sample: blood T cells: a sorted CD56 or NKG2C T cell subset, CD4+ or CD8+ T cells, or bulk PBMC T cells (not recorded which). Source of these receptors: a man aged 18 to 70 in good health.

The rearrangement links TRBV29-1 to TRBJ2-5; TCRdb returns TRBD1, unconfirmable since there is no DNA. The CDR3 loop spans 13 amino acids. The V gene's germline CDR1 is SQVTM and CDR2 ANQGSEA. The CDR3 is CSVEQGVKETQYF.

V is TRBV7-9 and J is TRBJ2-7; without DNA, the TCRdb call of TRBD1 cannot be checked. Per germline, CDR1 SEHNR and CDR2 FQNEAQ (reference sequence). The CDR3 sequence is 13 residues long. Here the CDR3 reads CASSIQGRHEQYF.

The CDR3 sequence is CASSYLGINQPQHF. The chain has TRBV6-5 and TRBJ1-5. This CDR3 has 14 amino acids. Germline V gene data show CDR1 as MNHEY and CDR2 as SVGAGI.

V and J are TRBV7-8 and TRBJ2-1; there is no DNA to check the TCRdb D call of TRBD1. The CDR3 has 15 residues. The germline CDR1 and CDR2 sequences are SGHVS and FQNEAQ. CDR3 residues: CASSPGSEAINEQFF.

V usage is TRBV15 and J usage is TRBJ2-4; without DNA, the TCRdb call of TRBD1 cannot be checked. Per the germline V gene, CDR1 is LNHNV and CDR2 is YYDKDF (reference sequence). CDR3 size: 14 residues. CDR3 in amino acids: CATGAGQAKNIQYF.

V usage is TRBV3-1 and J usage is TRBJ1-2. CDR3 length equals 12 residues. Germline loops: CDR1 LGHDT, CDR2 YNNKEL (reference sequence). This CDR3 is CASSGGSYGYTF.

The chain joins TRBV20-1 to TRBJ2-5; TCRdb's assignment of TRBD1 cannot be checked, as there is no DNA. The CDR3 runs to 15 residues. Germline V gene lookup returns CDR1 DFQATT and CDR2 SNEGSKA (reference sequence). CDR3 protein: CSARTNRGGAETQYF.

The chain recombines TRBV2 with TRBJ2-3; TCRdb indicates TRBD2, and absent DNA this call remains unverified. The germline CDR1 and CDR2 sequences are SNHLY and FYNNEI. CDR3 length: 16 residues. This CDR3 is CAAQRGGFLSTDTQYF. Variable domain in full (rest from reference TRBV2 and TRBJ2-3): EPEVTQTPSHQVTQMGQEVILRCVPISNHLYFYWYRQILGQKVEFLVSFYNNEISEKSEIFDDQFSVERPDGSNFTLKIRSTKLEDSAMYFCAAQRGGFLSTDTQYFGPGTRLTVL.

J is TRBJ2-7 and V is TRBV11-2. Germline V CDR1 and CDR2: SGHAT, FQNNGV. The CDR3 is 15 amino acids. The CDR3 is CASSLESRAVYEQYF.

The chain carries TRBV24-1 and TRBJ1-2; TCRdb's D gene call, TRBD1, goes unchecked for lack of DNA. CDR1 and CDR2 from the germline V gene are KGHDR and SFDVKD. There are 15 residues in the CDR3. The CDR3 sequence is CATSDPQGSGYGYTF.

The chain joins TRBV5-6 to TRBJ2-7; the TCRdb call, TRBD1, lacks DNA for checking. The germline V gene encodes CDR1 SGHDT and CDR2 YYEEEE. CDR3 length equals 14 residues. This CDR3 is CASRRTGRLVEQYF.

The chain has TRBV7-9 and TRBJ1-2; the TRBD1 assignment by TCRdb is unverifiable without DNA. This CDR3 spans 11 amino acids. Germline CDR1 and CDR2: SEHNR and FQNEAQ (reference sequence). The chain's CDR3 is CASSITGSYTF.

The chain has TRBV7-9 and TRBJ1-1. This CDR3 spans 13 amino acids. Germline CDR1 SEHNR, CDR2 FQNEAQ (reference sequence). CDR3 sequence: CASSLPSWTEAFF.

The gene calls are TRBV5-6 and TRBJ2-7; the TRBD1 assignment by TCRdb is unverifiable without DNA. Germline values: CDR1 SGHDT, CDR2 YYEEEE. This CDR3 spans 15 amino acids. The chain's CDR3 is CASSPETGAFYEQYF.

The chain carries TRBV5-1 and TRBJ1-1; with no DNA, the TCRdb D assignment of TRBD1 cannot be verified. Germline loops: CDR1 SGHRS, CDR2 YFSETQ. The CDR3 extends over 12 amino acids. The CDR3 sequence is CASRWGTGEAFF.

The chain recombines TRBV2 with TRBJ2-1; TCRdb's D gene call, TRBD1, goes unchecked for lack of DNA. Germline loops: CDR1 SNHLY, CDR2 FYNNEI. This CDR3 spans 17 amino acids. Here the CDR3 reads CASSDRRSGGSANEQFF. The full variable domain, rest sourced from reference TRBV2 and TRBJ2-1, is EPEVTQTPSHQVTQMGQEVILRCVPISNHLYFYWYRQILGQKVEFLVSFYNNEISEKSEIFDDQFSVERPDGSNFTLKIRSTKLEDSAMYFCASSDRRSGGSANEQFFGPGTRLTVL.

The rearrangement links TRBV7-9 to TRBJ1-2; TCRdb lists TRBD1, though no DNA is available to test this call. The length of the CDR3 is 13 residues. Germline assignment: CDR1 SEHNR and CDR2 FQNEAQ (reference sequence). CDR3: CASSVGQYYGYTF. Looking up the rest from reference TRBV7-9 and TRBJ1-2 gives the full variable domain: DTGVSQNPRHKITKRGQNVTFRCDPISEHNRLYWYRQTLGQGPEFLTYFQNEAQLEKSRLLSDRFSAERPKGSFSTLEIQRTEQGDSAMYLCASSVGQYYGYTFGSGTRLTVV.

The chain links TRBV20-1 to TRBJ1-1; TCRdb indicates TRBD1, and absent DNA this call remains unverified. The CDR3 has 13 residues. Looked up from germline, CDR1 is DFQATT and CDR2 is SNEGSKA (reference sequence). The CDR3 protein is CSGPGHQNTEAFF.

The chain joins TRBV12-3 or TRBV12-4 to TRBJ2-1; the D call of TRBD2 rests on TCRdb alone, since no DNA is present to check it. The CDR3 length is 16 residues. The CDR3 reads CASRKAGGQSYNEQFF.

The chain links TRBV19 to TRBJ1-2; TCRdb names TRBD1, which stays unverified in the absence of DNA. From germline, CDR1 is LNHDA and CDR2 SQIVND (reference sequence). The length of the CDR3 is 14 residues. CDR3 residues: CASRPYRDHGGYTF.

The gene calls are TRBV3-1 and TRBJ2-3; TCRdb reports TRBD2, a call that lacks DNA to check it against. The CDR3 contains 14 residues. Per germline, CDR1 LGHDT and CDR2 YNNKEL (reference sequence). CDR3 sequence reads: CASDIAGVKDTQYF.

The rearrangement uses TRBV18 and TRBJ2-4; TCRdb's assignment of TRBD1 cannot be checked, as there is no DNA. The CDR3 runs 15 residues. Germline CDR1 and CDR2: KGHSH and LQKENI. The CDR3 loop is CASSPPWTGENIQYF.

This chain joins TRBV2 and TRBJ2-1; TCRdb returns TRBD1, unconfirmable since there is no DNA. Germline values: CDR1 SNHLY, CDR2 FYNNEI. The CDR3 is 14 amino acids. This CDR3 reads CASGADRDGNEQFF.

The chain links TRBV7-8 to TRBJ1-1; TCRdb's D call of TRBD1 is untestable without DNA. CDR3 length: 16 amino acids. Germline values: CDR1 SGHVS, CDR2 FQNEAQ. The chain's CDR3 is CASSLDGDWGLDEAFF.

The chain links TRBV5-1 to TRBJ1-2; TCRdb outputs TRBD1, but without DNA this stays unchecked. Germline V lookup: CDR1 SGHRS, CDR2 YFSETQ. This CDR3 region has 16 residues. CDR3 sequence: CASSRQGIPRDYGYTF.

This chain connects TRBV3-1 to TRBJ2-3; there is no DNA to check the TCRdb D call of TRBD1. CDR3 length: 15 residues. Germline loops: CDR1 LGHDT, CDR2 YNNKEL (reference sequence). CDR3: CASSRGGQATDTQYF.

This chain connects TRBV7-9 to TRBJ2-5. In germline, CDR1 is SEHNR, CDR2 FQNEAQ (reference sequence). There are 14 residues in the CDR3. The CDR3 protein is CASSSTTFQETQYF. Drawing the rest from reference TRBV7-9 and TRBJ2-5, the complete variable domain is DTGVSQNPRHKITKRGQNVTFRCDPISEHNRLYWYRQTLGQGPEFLTYFQNEAQLEKSRLLSDRFSAERPKGSFSTLEIQRTEQGDSAMYLCASSSTTFQETQYFGPGTRLLVL.

The chain carries TRBV27 and TRBJ1-6; TCRdb gives TRBD1 as the D gene, but with no DNA this cannot be confirmed. The CDR3 runs to 16 residues. The germline V gene has CDR1 MNHEY and CDR2 SMNVEV (reference sequence). CDR3 loop: CASNDRGSSYNSPLHF.

The chain recombines TRBV15 with TRBJ2-7; TCRdb's assignment of TRBD1 cannot be checked, as there is no DNA. Germline V gives CDR1 LNHNV, CDR2 YYDKDF (reference sequence). The CDR3 totals 14 residues. Here the CDR3 reads CATSRVAGGSEQYF.

The rearrangement joins TRBV20-1 to TRBJ2-6. Germline V CDR1 and CDR2: DFQATT, SNEGSKA (reference sequence). The CDR3 runs 15 residues. The CDR3 region is CSVRPRNSGANVLTF.

The chain combines TRBV19 with TRBJ2-6; absent DNA, TCRdb's TRBD1 call cannot be checked. This CDR3 is built from 18 residues. Germline-derived CDR1 and CDR2 are LNHDA and SQIVND (reference sequence). CDR3 in amino acids: CASSIEGYPQSGANVLTF.

This chain joins TRBV9 and TRBJ2-3; the D call of TRBD1 rests on TCRdb alone, since no DNA is present to check it. Germline values: CDR1 SGDLS, CDR2 YYNGEE. This CDR3 spans 15 amino acids. Here the CDR3 reads CASSGRDRGIDTQYF.